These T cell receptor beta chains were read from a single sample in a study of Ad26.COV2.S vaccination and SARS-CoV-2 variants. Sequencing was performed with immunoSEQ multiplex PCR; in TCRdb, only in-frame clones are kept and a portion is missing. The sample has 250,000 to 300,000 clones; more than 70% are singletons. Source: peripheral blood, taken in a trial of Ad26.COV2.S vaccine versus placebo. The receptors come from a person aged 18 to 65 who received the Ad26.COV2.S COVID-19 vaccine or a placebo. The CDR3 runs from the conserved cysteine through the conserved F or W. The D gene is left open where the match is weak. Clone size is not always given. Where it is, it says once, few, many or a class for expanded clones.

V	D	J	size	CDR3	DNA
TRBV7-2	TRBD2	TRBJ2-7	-	CASSNQIIAGTRDEQYF	TGTGCCAGCAGCAACCAGATCATAGCGGGCACCAGAGACGAGCAGTACTTC
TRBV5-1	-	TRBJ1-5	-	CASSLLGDQPQHF	TGCGCCAGCAGCTTGTTAGGGGATCAGCCCCAGCATTTT
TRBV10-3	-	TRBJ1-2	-	CAIRGDYGYTF	TGTGCCATCAGAGGTGACTATGGCTACACCTTC
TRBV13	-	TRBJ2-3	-	CASRPPSSDTQYF	TGTGCCAGCAGGCCCCCCTCTAGCGATACGCAGTATTTT
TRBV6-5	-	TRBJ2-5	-	CASSYSPRTDQETQYF	TGTGCCAGCAGTTACTCCCCACGGACAGATCAAGAGACCCAGTACTTC
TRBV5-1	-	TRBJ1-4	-	CASSDDGFEEKLFF	TGCGCCAGCAGCGATGACGGTTTCGAGGAAAAACTGTTTTTT
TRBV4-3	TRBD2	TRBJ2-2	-	CASSHLKRGVFTGELFF	TGCGCCAGCAGCCACCTTAAGCGGGGGGTTTTCACCGGGGAGCTGTTTTTT
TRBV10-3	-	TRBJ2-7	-	CAISDYDNSYEQYF	TGTGCCATCAGTGATTACGACAACTCCTACGAGCAGTACTTC
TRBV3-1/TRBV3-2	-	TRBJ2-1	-	CASSQGASTNEQFF	TGTGCCAGCAGCCAAGGGGCGAGCACCAATGAGCAGTTCTTC
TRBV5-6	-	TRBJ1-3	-	CASSLTFRYSGNTIYF	TGTGCCAGCAGCTTAACGTTCCGGTACTCTGGAAACACCATATATTTT
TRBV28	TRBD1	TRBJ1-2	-	CASSQGATLGGYTF	TGTGCCAGCAGCCAGGGGGCGACCCTCGGTGGCTACACCTTC
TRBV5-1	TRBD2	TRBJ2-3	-	CATGSGAYTDTQYF	TGCGCCACGGGGAGCGGGGCCTACACAGATACGCAGTATTTT
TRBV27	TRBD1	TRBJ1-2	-	CASSSGQGARYTF	TGTGCCAGCAGCTCAGGACAGGGGGCTCGGTACACCTTC
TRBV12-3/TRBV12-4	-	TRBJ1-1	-	CASSLRGRTEAFF	TGTGCCAGCTCCCTGCGGGGGAGAACTGAAGCTTTCTTT
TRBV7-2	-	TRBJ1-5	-	CASSFRGGNQPQHF	TGTGCCAGCAGCTTCAGGGGTGGCAATCAGCCCCAGCATTTT
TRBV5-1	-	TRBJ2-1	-	CASSSRRGTEFLNEQFF	TGCGCCAGCAGCTCAAGACGCGGGACAGAATTTCTCAATGAGCAGTTCTTC
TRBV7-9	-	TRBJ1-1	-	CASSLSGHLNTEAFF	TGTGCCAGCAGCTTGTCGGGACATTTAAACACTGAAGCTTTCTTT
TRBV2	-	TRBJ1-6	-	CASSNRGGGSSPLHF	TGTGCCAGCAGTAACAGAGGGGGTGGGAGTTCACCCCTCCACTTT
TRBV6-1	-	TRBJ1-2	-	CASSETGNYGYTF	TGTGCCAGCAGTGAAACAGGCAACTATGGCTACACCTTC
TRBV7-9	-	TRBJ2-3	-	CASSPRRGPHTDTQYF	TGTGCCAGCAGCCCGCGCCGCGGACCTCACACAGATACGCAGTATTTT
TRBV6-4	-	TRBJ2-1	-	CASSVGEEQFF	TGTGCCAGCAGTGTAGGGGAAGAGCAGTTCTTC
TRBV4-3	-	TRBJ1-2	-	CASSQTALLGYTF	TGCGCCAGCAGCCAGACAGCCCTCCTAGGCTACACCTTC
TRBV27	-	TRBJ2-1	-	CASSFTGNNEQFF	TGTGCCAGCAGTTTCACGGGGAACAATGAGCAGTTCTTC
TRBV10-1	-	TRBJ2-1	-	CASSESGPYNEQFF	TGCGCCAGCAGTGAGTCGGGACCCTACAATGAGCAGTTCTTC
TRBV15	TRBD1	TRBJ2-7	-	CATSRGRGISYEQYF	TGTGCCACCAGCAGGGGCAGGGGGATTTCCTACGAGCAGTACTTC
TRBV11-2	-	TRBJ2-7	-	CASSLDRSYEQYF	TGTGCCAGCAGCTTAGACCGATCCTACGAGCAGTACTTC
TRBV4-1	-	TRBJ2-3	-	CASSQEAHGRTDTQYF	TGCGCCAGCAGCCAAGAAGCGCACGGACGAACAGATACGCAGTATTTT
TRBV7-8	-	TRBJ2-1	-	CASSLGARGNNEQFF	TGTGCCAGCAGCCTCGGGGCTAGGGGGAACAATGAGCAGTTCTTC
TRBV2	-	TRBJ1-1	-	CASSVLLNTEAFF	TGTGCCAGCAGTGTGCTACTGAACACTGAAGCTTTCTTT
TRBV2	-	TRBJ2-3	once	CASSEDGTVRTDTQYF	TGTGCCAGCAGTGAAGATGGGACCGTAAGAACAGATACGCAGTATTTT
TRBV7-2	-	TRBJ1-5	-	CASSLVVQSNQPQHF	TGTGCCAGCAGCTTAGTTGTGCAGAGCAATCAGCCCCAGCATTTT
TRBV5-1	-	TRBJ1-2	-	CASSLGGQSRDYGYTF	TGCGCCAGCAGCTTGGGAGGACAGAGCCGAGACTATGGCTACACCTTC
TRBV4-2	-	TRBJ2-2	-	CASSQDRLINTGELFF	TGTGCCAGCAGCCAAGACCGGCTGATAAACACCGGGGAGCTGTTTTTT
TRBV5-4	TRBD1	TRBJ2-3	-	CASSSAQGARDTQYF	TGTGCCAGCAGCTCTGCTCAGGGGGCAAGGGATACGCAGTATTTT
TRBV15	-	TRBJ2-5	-	CATSRAAGHQGGETQYF	TGTGCCACCAGCAGAGCCGCGGGACACCAAGGGGGGGAGACCCAGTACTTC
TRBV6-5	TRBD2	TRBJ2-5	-	CASRASGTQYF	TGTGCCAGCAGGGCTAGCGGGACCCAGTACTTC
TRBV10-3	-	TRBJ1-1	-	CAISDRTAEAFF	TGTGCCATCAGTGATCGGACAGCTGAAGCTTTCTTT
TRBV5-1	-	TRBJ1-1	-	CASSLAGGTGTEAFF	TGCGCCAGCAGCTTGGCGGGGGGGACGGGCACTGAAGCTTTCTTT
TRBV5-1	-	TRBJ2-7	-	CASSLQGLGEQYF	TGCGCCAGCAGCTTGCAGGGGCTAGGGGAGCAGTACTTC
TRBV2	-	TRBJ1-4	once	CASSPVRGRLVANEKLFF	TGTGCCAGCAGTCCCGTACGAGGACGGCTTGTTGCTAATGAAAAACTGTTTTTT
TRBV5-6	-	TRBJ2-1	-	CASSLFSTYNEQFF	TGTGCCAGCAGCTTGTTCTCGACGTACAATGAGCAGTTCTTC